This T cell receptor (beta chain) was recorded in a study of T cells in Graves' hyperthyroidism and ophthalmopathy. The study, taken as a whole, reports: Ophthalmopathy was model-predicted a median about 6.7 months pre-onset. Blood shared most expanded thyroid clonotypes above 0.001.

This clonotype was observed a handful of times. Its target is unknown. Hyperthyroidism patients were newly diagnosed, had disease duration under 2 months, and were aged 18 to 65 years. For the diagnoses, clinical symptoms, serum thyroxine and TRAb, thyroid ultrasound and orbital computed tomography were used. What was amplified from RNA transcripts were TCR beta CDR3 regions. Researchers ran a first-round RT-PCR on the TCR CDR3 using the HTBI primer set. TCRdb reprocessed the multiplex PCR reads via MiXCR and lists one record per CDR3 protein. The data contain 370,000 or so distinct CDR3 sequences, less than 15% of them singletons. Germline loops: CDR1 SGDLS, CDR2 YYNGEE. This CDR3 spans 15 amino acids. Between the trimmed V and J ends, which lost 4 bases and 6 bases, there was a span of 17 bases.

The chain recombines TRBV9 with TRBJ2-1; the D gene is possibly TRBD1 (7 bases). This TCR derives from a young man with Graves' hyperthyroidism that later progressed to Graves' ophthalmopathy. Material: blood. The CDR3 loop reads CASSSRGGGSNEQFF. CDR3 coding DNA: TGTGCCAGCAGCTCCCGTGGAGGGGGCAGCAATGAGCAGTTCTTC.